Reported below is one T cell receptor (beta chain). Its antigen remains unknown. The data derive from a study of cytomegalovirus exposure and HLA in healthy donors. General study results and limits: In an earlier analysis, in some 500 donors, most V segments appeared productive either ~87% or ~30% of the time. Sequencing artifact likely explains a cluster of highly shared sequence variants.

Healthy bone marrow donors made up the cohort. Donors had nominal health at sampling but likely had unrecorded immune exposures. Primers included in the PCR were 60 Vbeta and 13 Jbeta primers. Assay: immunoSEQ multiplex PCR; the TCRdb copy retains only in-frame clones and omits some. Listed are about 200,000 clones; almost 0.75% falls within the top ten. Trimming removed 2 bases at V and 7 bases at J, with 15 bases between. The CDR3 spans 13 residues. Germline V gene lookup returns CDR1 GTSNPN and CDR2 SVGIG (reference sequence). Sequenced material: PBMCs. The clonotype was recovered from a boy aged 5-17 years in good health and CMV-seronegative. This chain links TRBV30 with TRBJ2-7; a possible D gene is TRBD2 (6 bases). CDR3 DNA: TGTGCCTGGAGTCCAGCGGGCGCGTGGGAGCAGTACTTC. Translating gives CAWSPAGAWEQYF.